Each of the 20 T cell receptor beta chains below was sequenced from the same sample in a study of blood T cell repertoires in COVID-19. Assay: immunoSEQ multiplex PCR; the TCRdb copy retains only in-frame clones and omits some. This sample has a few hundred thousand clones, with 88% found just once. The sequencing sample was made of PBMCs or T cells enriched from blood (not recorded which). These receptors came from a man aged 25 to 40 who had recovered from COVID-19.

This chain links TRBV7-9 with TRBJ1-2; 7 bases agree with TRBD1. Germline assignment: CDR1 SEHNR and CDR2 FQNEAQ (reference sequence). Trimming cost V 6 bases and J 4 bases; bases outside gene matches: 2. The CDR3 is 12 residues long. CDR3 in DNA: TGTGCCAGCAGAGGACAGGCCTATGGCTACACCTTC. Translating it yields CASRGQAYGYTF.

V gene TRBV11-1 combines with J gene TRBJ1-1, with no clear D. V lost 3 bases and J lost 3, with 14 bases in between. The CDR3 covers 15 residues. Germline CDR1 and CDR2: SGHAT and FQDESV (reference sequence). The CDR3 region is CASSFEAVGDTEAFF. In nucleotides, the CDR3 is TGTGCCAGCAGCTTTGAAGCAGTCGGGGACACTGAAGCTTTCTTT.

This clone was seen just once. The gene calls are TRBV15 and TRBJ2-1; D uncertain. The CDR3 runs 13 residues. Germline CDR1 and CDR2: LNHNV and YYDKDF (reference sequence). Trimming removed 1 base from V and 9 bases from J, with 10 bases in between. CDR3 sequence reads: CATSRAQSVEQFF. The CDR3, as DNA: TGTGCCACCAGCAGAGCCCAATCGGTTGAGCAGTTCTTC. Together with reference TRBV15 and TRBJ2-1, the CDR3 gives the full variable domain: DAMVIQNPRYQVTQFGKPVTLSCSQTLNHNVMYWYQQKSSQAPKLLFHYYDKDFNNEADTPDNFQSRRPNTSFCFLDIRSPGLGDTAMYLCATSRAQSVEQFFGPGTRLTVL.

The chain recombines TRBV5-1 with TRBJ2-5; 11 bases match TRBD2. Germline CDR1 is SGHRS and CDR2 is YFSETQ. The CDR3 spans 15 residues. J lost 2 bases, V lost 4 bases, and 4 bases had no gene match. CDR3 sequence (DNA): TGCGCCAGCAGCGTGGGACTAGCGGAACAAGAGACCCAGTACTTC. Residues: CASSVGLAEQETQYF.

The rearrangement links TRBV30 to TRBJ2-7; D ambiguous. CDR1 is GTSNPN and CDR2 is SVGIG in the germline V gene (reference sequence). CDR3 length: 12 amino acids. The V gene lost 3 bases and the J gene lost 6 bases, with 12 bases spanning the gap. The CDR3 DNA reads as TGTGCCTGGAGGCAGGCCAATATCGAGCAGTACTTC. It translates to CAWRQANIEQYF.

The chain joins TRBV7-9 to TRBJ1-2; 12 bases agree with TRBD1. CDR3 length equals 13 residues. The trim removed 5 bases at V and 7 bases at J, leaving 2 bases unmatched. Germline assignment: CDR1 SEHNR and CDR2 FQNEAQ (reference sequence). CDR3 coding DNA: TGTGCCAGCAGCAGGGACAGGGGGCCTGGCTACACCTTC. Its protein is CASSRDRGPGYTF.

CDR3 residues: CASSARGSGDEQFF. CDR3 coding DNA: TGTGCCAGCAGCGCCCGGGGTAGCGGGGATGAGCAGTTCTTC. The rearrangement links TRBV9 to TRBJ2-1, with 8 bases aligning to TRBD2. The CDR3 has 14 residues. Germline V gene lookup returns CDR1 SGDLS and CDR2 YYNGEE. Trimming removed 3 bases from V and 8 bases from J; junction bases left unmatched: 7.

The rearrangement joins TRBV28 to TRBJ2-7, with TRBD1 as a possible D gene (6 bases). Trimming stripped 5 bases from V and 4 bases from J, with 15 bases between. Germline assignment: CDR1 MDHEN and CDR2 SYDVKM. CDR3 length equals 14 residues. The CDR3 nucleotides read TGTGCCAGCAGTCTCGCGGGTCAGGGGTACGAGCAGTACTTC. Protein: CASSLAGQGYEQYF. The full variable domain, with the rest looked up from reference TRBV28 and TRBJ2-7, is DVKVTQSSRYLVKRTGEKVFLECVQDMDHENMFWYRQDPGLGLRLIYFSYDVKMKEKGDIPEGYSVSREKKERFSLILESASTNQTSMYLCASSLAGQGYEQYFGPGTRLTVT.

The V call is TRBV5-1, the J call TRBJ2-6, with TRBD1 as a possible D gene (5 bases). The germline CDR1 and CDR2 sequences are SGHRS and YFSETQ. CDR3 length equals 17 residues. V lost 6 bases, J lost 0 bases, and 16 bases lay in between. CDR3 loop: CASNKDSLTSGANVLTF. The CDR3 DNA is TGCGCCAGCAACAAAGACAGCCTCACCTCTGGGGCCAACGTCCTGACTTTC.

The chain combines TRBV19 with TRBJ2-6, with a weak D call TRBD1 (7 bases). V lost 7 bases to trimming and J lost 1 base, with 14 bases between them. Looked up from germline, CDR1 is LNHDA and CDR2 is SQIVND (reference sequence). The CDR3 runs 16 residues. Written as DNA, the CDR3 is TGTGCCAGTAAGGAGACAGGGAGGTCTGGGGCCAACGTCCTGACTTTC. Its translation is CASKETGRSGANVLTF.

The chain combines TRBV21-1 with TRBJ1-5; the table's D call, TRBD1, was not checked against the DNA. TRBV21-1 is labeled a pseudogene. CDR3 length: 18 residues. The CDR3 reads CASSPRDRGPAGNQPQHF. CDR3 sequence (DNA): TGTGCCAGCAGCCCTCGGGACAGGGGGCCGGCGGGCAATCAGCCCCAGCATTTT.

This clone has just a few counts. The chain recombines TRBV6-5 with TRBJ1-1, with a possible D match to TRBD1 (5 bases). Trimming removed 6 bases from V and 3 bases from J, with 11 bases in between. The V gene's germline CDR1 is MNHEY and CDR2 SVGAGI. This CDR3 has 13 amino acids. The CDR3 here is CASSPLGHTEAFF. Here the CDR3 DNA reads TGTGCCAGCAGCCCCCTGGGGCACACTGAAGCTTTCTTT.

The chain recombines TRBV7-9 with TRBJ2-1, with D perhaps TRBD1 (6 bases). Germline CDR1 reads SEHNR; CDR2 reads FQNEAQ (reference sequence). V was clipped by 4 bases and J by 0 bases, with 19 bases between them. CDR3 size: 18 residues. The CDR3 is CASSSPRGFPSSYNEQFF. The DNA of the CDR3 is TGTGCCAGCAGCTCCCCGAGGGGGTTCCCGAGCTCCTACAATGAGCAGTTCTTC. Full variable domain (remainder filled in from reference TRBV7-9 and TRBJ2-1): DTGVSQNPRHKITKRGQNVTFRCDPISEHNRLYWYRQTLGQGPEFLTYFQNEAQLEKSRLLSDRFSAERPKGSFSTLEIQRTEQGDSAMYLCASSSPRGFPSSYNEQFFGPGTRLTVL.

DNA for the CDR3: TGTGCCAGCAGTTGGACTAGCACCAATCAGCCCCAGCATTTT. Residues: CASSWTSTNQPQHF. The chain recombines TRBV27 with TRBJ1-5; no reliable D call. The CDR3 loop spans 14 amino acids. V was cut by 4 bases and J by 3 bases, with 10 bases left in between. Germline lookup yields CDR1 MNHEY and CDR2 SMNVEV (reference sequence).

In DNA form, the CDR3 reads TGTGCCAGCAGCGCGACAGCCTACGAGCAGTACTTC. This encodes CASSATAYEQYF. The chain carries TRBV3-1 (or the pseudogene TRBV3-2) and TRBJ2-7; D may be TRBD1 (5 bases). CDR3 size: 12 residues. Germline V lookup: CDR1 LGHDT, CDR2 YNNKEL (reference sequence). V was trimmed by 5 bases and J by 2 bases, leaving 7 bases between them.

The CDR3 region is CASSPGTLGNTIYF. The DNA for the CDR3 is TGTGCCAGCAGTCCCGGGACACTTGGAAACACCATATATTTT. V is TRBV28 and J is TRBJ1-3; D might be TRBD1 (6 bases). V was cut by 5 bases and J by 3 bases, with 11 bases left in between. From germline, CDR1 is MDHEN and CDR2 SYDVKM. CDR3 size: 14 residues.

V and J are TRBV7-9 and TRBJ1-1; possibly TRBD1 for D (6 bases). Trimming pared 0 bases from V and 5 bases from J, leaving 16 bases between. Germline V gives CDR1 SEHNR, CDR2 FQNEAQ (reference sequence). The CDR3 loop spans 16 amino acids. Here the CDR3 reads CASSLAGHNKGTEAFF. CDR3 DNA sequence: TGTGCCAGCAGCTTAGCGGGACATAACAAAGGGACTGAAGCTTTCTTT.

The chain uses TRBV29-1 and TRBJ2-7, with 7 bases that match TRBD1. Germline V CDR1 and CDR2: SQVTM, ANQGSEA. The CDR3 consists of 16 residues. V shed 0 bases and J 2 bases; nucleotides not matched to a gene: 10. CDR3 residues: CSVEDLTGQGAYEQYF. The CDR3 DNA sequence: TGCAGCGTTGAAGATCTTACTGGGCAGGGGGCCTACGAGCAGTACTTC.

The V and J genes are TRBV10-3 and TRBJ2-7; the D is unclear. Germline values: CDR1 ENHRY, CDR2 SYGVKD. V was pared by 5 bases and J by 7 bases, with 12 bases between. The CDR3 contains 12 residues. As DNA, the CDR3 is TGTGCCATCAGTACTGCCACGTTGGAGCAGTACTTC. This codes for CAISTATLEQYF.

V gene TRBV29-1 combines with J gene TRBJ1-2, with D perhaps TRBD1 (6 bases). Deletions cut 7 bases from V and 8 bases from J, with 20 bases between. Germline loops: CDR1 SQVTM, CDR2 ANQGSEA. The length of the CDR3 is 13 residues. The CDR3 is CSALTGGDRGYTF. The CDR3 DNA reads as TGCAGCGCCCTGACGGGGGGCGATAGGGGCTACACCTTC.